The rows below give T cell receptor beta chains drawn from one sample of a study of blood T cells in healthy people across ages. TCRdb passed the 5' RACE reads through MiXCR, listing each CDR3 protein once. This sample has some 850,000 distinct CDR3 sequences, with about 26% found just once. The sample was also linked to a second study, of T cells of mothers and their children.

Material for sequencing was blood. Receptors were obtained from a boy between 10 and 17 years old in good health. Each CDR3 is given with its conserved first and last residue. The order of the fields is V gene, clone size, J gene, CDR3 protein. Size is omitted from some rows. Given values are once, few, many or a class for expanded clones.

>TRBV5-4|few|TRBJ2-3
CASSLTDSTDTQYF
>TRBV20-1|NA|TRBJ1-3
CSAHDGYSGNTIYF
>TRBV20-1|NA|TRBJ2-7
CSARSGGVSYEQYF
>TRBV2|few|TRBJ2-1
CASILGLAYGEQFF
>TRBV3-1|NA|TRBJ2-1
CASSFGTSPYNEQFF
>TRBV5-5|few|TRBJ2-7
CASSLRRWQGAGEQYF
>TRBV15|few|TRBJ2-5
CATSRDGTRSEETQYF
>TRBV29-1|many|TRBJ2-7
CSVGQGPIYEQYF
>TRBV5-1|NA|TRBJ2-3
CASQKYGAGWNTQYF
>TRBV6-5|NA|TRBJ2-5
CASSYRVEETQYF
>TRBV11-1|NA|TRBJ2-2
CASSFRGGEPFF
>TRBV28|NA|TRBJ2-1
CASSSQGQGHPDEQFF
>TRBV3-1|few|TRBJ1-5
CASSQDGGVSGQPQHF
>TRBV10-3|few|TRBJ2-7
CAISEFGGNQYF
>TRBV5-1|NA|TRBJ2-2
CASSLVAGYTGELFF
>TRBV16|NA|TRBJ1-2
CASSLQTGYSGYTF
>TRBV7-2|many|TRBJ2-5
CASSYNGGETQYF
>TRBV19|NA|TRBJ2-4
CASSISGRLAKNIQYF